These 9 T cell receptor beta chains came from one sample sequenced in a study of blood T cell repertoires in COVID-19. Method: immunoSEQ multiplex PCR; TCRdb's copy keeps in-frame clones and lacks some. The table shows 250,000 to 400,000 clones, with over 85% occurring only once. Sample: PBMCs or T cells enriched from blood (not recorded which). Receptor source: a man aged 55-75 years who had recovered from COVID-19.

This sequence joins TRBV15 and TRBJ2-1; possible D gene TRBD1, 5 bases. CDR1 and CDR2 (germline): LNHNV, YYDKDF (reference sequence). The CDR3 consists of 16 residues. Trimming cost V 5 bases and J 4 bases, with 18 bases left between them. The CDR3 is CATSGKKDRLYNEQFF. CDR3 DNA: TGTGCCACCAGCGGAAAAAAAGACAGACTGTACAATGAGCAGTTCTTC.

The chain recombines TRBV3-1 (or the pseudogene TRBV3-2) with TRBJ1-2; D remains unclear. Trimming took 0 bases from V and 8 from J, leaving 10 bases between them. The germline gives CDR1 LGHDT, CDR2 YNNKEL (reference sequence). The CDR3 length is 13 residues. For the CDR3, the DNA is TGTGCCAGCAGCCAAGATTTCGGTTTCGGCTACACCTTC. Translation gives CASSQDFGFGYTF.

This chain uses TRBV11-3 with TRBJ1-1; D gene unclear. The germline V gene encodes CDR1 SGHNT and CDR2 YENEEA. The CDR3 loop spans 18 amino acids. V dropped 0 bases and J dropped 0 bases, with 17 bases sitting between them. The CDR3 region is CASSLDSWGGEMNTEAFF. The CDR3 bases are TGTGCCAGCAGCTTAGATAGTTGGGGAGGAGAAATGAACACTGAAGCTTTCTTT.

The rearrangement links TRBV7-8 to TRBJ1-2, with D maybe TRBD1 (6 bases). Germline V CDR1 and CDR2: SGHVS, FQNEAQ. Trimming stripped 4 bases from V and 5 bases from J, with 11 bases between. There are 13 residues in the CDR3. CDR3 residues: CASSWDGQYGYTF. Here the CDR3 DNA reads TGTGCCAGCAGCTGGGACGGACAGTATGGCTACACCTTC.

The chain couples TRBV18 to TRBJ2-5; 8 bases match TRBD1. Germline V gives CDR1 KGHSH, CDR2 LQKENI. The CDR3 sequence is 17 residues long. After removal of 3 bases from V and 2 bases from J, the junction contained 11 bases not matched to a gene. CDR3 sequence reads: CASSPWPRTGTQETQYF. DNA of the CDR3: TGTGCCAGCTCACCCTGGCCACGGACAGGGACTCAAGAGACCCAGTACTTC.

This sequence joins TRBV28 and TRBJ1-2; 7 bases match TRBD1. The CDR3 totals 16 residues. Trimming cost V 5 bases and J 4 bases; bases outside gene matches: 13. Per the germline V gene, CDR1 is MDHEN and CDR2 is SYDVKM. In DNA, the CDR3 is TGTGCCAGCAGTAACACAGGGGTCCTGAACCGCTATGGCTACACCTTC. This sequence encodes CASSNTGVLNRYGYTF.

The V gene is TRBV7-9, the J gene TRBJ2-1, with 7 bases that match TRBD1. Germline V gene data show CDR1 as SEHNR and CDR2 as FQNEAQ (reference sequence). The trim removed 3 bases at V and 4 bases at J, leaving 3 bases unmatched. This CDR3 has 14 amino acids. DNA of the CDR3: TGTGCCAGCAGCTTTGAGACAGGGTACAATGAGCAGTTCTTC. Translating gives CASSFETGYNEQFF.

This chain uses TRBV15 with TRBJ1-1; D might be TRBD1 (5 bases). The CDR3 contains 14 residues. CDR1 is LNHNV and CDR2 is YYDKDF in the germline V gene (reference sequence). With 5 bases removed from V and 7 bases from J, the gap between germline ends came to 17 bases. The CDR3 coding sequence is TGTGCCACCAGCCCGGTTGGGGGGATCCATGAAGCTTTCTTT. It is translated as CATSPVGGIHEAFF.

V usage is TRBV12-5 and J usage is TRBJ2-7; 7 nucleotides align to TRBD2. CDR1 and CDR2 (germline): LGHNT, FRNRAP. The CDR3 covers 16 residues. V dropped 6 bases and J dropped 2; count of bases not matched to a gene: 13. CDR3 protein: CASGVASGTETYEQYF. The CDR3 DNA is TGTGCTAGTGGGGTAGCCAGCGGGACGGAAACCTACGAGCAGTACTTC.